Listed below are T cell receptor beta chains from one sample, sequenced in a study of shared clonotypes between healthy human individuals. Sequenced by immunoSEQ multiplex PCR; TCRdb stores in-frame clones only, minus some. In the table there are about 340,000 clones, less than 75% of which are singletons. The specimen was memory CD4+ T cells sorted from blood. These receptor sequences come from a man younger than 40 in good health. The CDR3 runs from the conserved cysteine through the conserved F or W. The D gene is left open where the match is weak. Size is stated for part of the rows, as once, few or many counts, or as a class when the clone is expanded.

d_call	clone_size	v_call	j_call	cdr3_nt	cdr3_aa
-	-	TRBV7-2	TRBJ2-3	TGTGCCAGCAGCTTAGAGGTAGTAGGGGGTACAGATACGCAGTATTTT	CASSLEVVGGTDTQYF
-	many	TRBV2	TRBJ2-3	TGTGCCAGCAGTGTAGGGGGCACAGATACGCAGTATTTT	CASSVGGTDTQYF
-	-	TRBV5-4	TRBJ1-1	TGTGCCAGCAGCCAAGGGATCTTGAACACTGAAGCTTTCTTT	CASSQGILNTEAFF
TRBD2	many	TRBV7-9	TRBJ2-1	TGTGCCAGCAGCTTAGATGTTCGGGGGGGTGAGCAGTTCTTC	CASSLDVRGGEQFF
TRBD1	few	TRBV27	TRBJ2-7	TGTGCCAGCAGCAAAACAGGGGGGTCTCAAGAGCAGTACTTC	CASSKTGGSQEQYF
-	-	TRBV27	TRBJ2-7	TGTGCCAGCAGTTCCACGTACGAGCAGTACTTC	CASSSTYEQYF
-	-	TRBV14	TRBJ2-3	TGTGCCAGCAGCCAAAGGACTACAGATACGCAGTATTTT	CASSQRTTDTQYF
-	few	TRBV9	TRBJ2-7	TGTGCCAGCAGCGTAGGGACCGCTAGCTCCTACGAGCAGTACTTC	CASSVGTASSYEQYF
-	-	TRBV4-3	TRBJ2-6	TGCGCCAGCAGCCCAAAGTCAGGGGCTGGGGCCAACGTCCTGACTTTC	CASSPKSGAGANVLTF
-	-	TRBV7-2	TRBJ1-1	TGTGCCAGCAGCTTAGGACAGGATCAAGCTTTCTTT	CASSLGQDQAFF
-	-	TRBV5-6	TRBJ2-6	TGTGCCAGCAGCCTGGGGGGCGGGTTAGCCAACGTCCTGACTTTC	CASSLGGGLANVLTF